This TCR beta chain was found in a study of a mutant IDH1 vaccine in newly diagnosed glioma. Time point noted: week 35, safety follow-up. Vaccinated patients received 300 ug of mutant IDH1 20-mer peptide per dose, with topical imiquimod. Each donor presented with a new WHO grade 3 or 4 astrocytoma that tested IDH1-mutant and showed ATRX loss. This clone was picked up one time. Its specificity is not known. Trimming removed 8 bases from V and 0 bases from J, with 10 bases in between. The CDR3 extends over 13 amino acids. From germline, CDR1 is MNHEY and CDR2 SVGAGI. This table comes from immunoSEQ multiplex PCR, and its TCRdb copy is limited to in-frame clones, with some not included. Found here are approximately 45,000 clones, 85% to 90% of them singletons; the top ten hold 5% to 7%.

The chain combines TRBV6-5 with TRBJ1-1; D gene ambiguous. This sequence originates from a woman aged 40 to 50 with glioma. Sequenced material: PBMCs, taken from a glioma patient whose treatment included an IDH1 peptide vaccine. The CDR3 coding sequence is TGTGCCAGCCAAGATGACCTGAACACTGAAGCTTTCTTT. This sequence encodes CASQDDLNTEAFF.